The 10 T cell receptor beta chains below all came from one sample that was sequenced in a study of blood T cell repertoires in COVID-19. Sequenced by immunoSEQ multiplex PCR; TCRdb stores in-frame clones only, minus some. The table records some 150,000 clones, 77% of them present only once. Input material: peripheral blood. These receptors were obtained from a woman aged 50 to 60 with active or convalescent COVID-19.

The chain links TRBV25-1 to TRBJ1-2; 11 bases are a match to TRBD1. The germline V gene encodes CDR1 MGHDK and CDR2 SYGVNS. This CDR3 comprises 18 residues. V shed 2 bases, J shed 4 bases, and the junction held 12 bases outside the gene matches. CDR3 sequence reads: CASSEEGTGQGALYGYTF. The CDR3 coding sequence is TGTGCCAGCAGTGAAGAGGGGACAGGACAGGGGGCCCTCTATGGCTACACCTTC.

The chain combines TRBV7-9 with TRBJ1-5, with a possible D match to TRBD1 (6 bases). V shed 10 bases and J shed 0 bases, with 19 bases lying between them. The CDR3 extends over 16 amino acids. CDR1 is SEHNR and CDR2 is FQNEAQ in the germline V gene (reference sequence). The CDR3 is CATGIGQSNSNQPQHF. As DNA, the CDR3 is TGTGCCACCGGGATAGGACAGAGTAATAGCAATCAGCCCCAGCATTTT.

V is TRBV29-1 and J is TRBJ2-3; TRBD2 is a possible D gene (5 bases). This CDR3 has 13 amino acids. The germline gives CDR1 SQVTM, CDR2 ANQGSEA. V was clipped by 2 bases and J by 0 bases, with 6 bases between them. The CDR3 nucleotides read TGCAGCGTTGAACCGGGGAGCACAGATACGCAGTATTTT. This codes for CSVEPGSTDTQYF.

The J gene is TRBJ2-7, the V gene TRBV28; 10 bases are shared with TRBD1. CDR1 MDHEN and CDR2 SYDVKM come from the germline V gene. V gave up 2 bases and J gave up 4 bases; unmatched junction bases: 11. The CDR3 is 17 amino acids. The CDR3 loop is CASSLQTTGQGSYEQYF. The CDR3 nucleotides read TGTGCCAGCAGTTTACAGACCACGGGACAGGGGAGTTACGAGCAGTACTTC.

CDR3 loop: CASSLVDGGNEQFF. As DNA, the CDR3 is TGTGCCAGCAGCTTAGTGGACGGGGGAAATGAGCAGTTCTTC. This chain uses TRBV7-9 with TRBJ2-1; D possibly corresponds to TRBD2 (6 bases). The CDR3 consists of 14 residues. Germline values: CDR1 SEHNR, CDR2 FQNEAQ (reference sequence). Trimming removed 1 base from V and 7 bases from J, with 11 bases in between.

The chain links TRBV7-9 to TRBJ2-3, with D perhaps matching TRBD1 (6 bases). There are 16 residues in the CDR3. Trimming removed 0 bases at V and 1 base at J, with 11 bases between. Germline CDR1 reads SEHNR; CDR2 reads FQNEAQ (reference sequence). The CDR3 bases are TGTGCCAGCAGCTTAGCGAGGGGGACGGGCACAGATACGCAGTATTTT. Translating it yields CASSLARGTGTDTQYF.

J is TRBJ1-4 and V is TRBV30, with a possible D match to TRBD1 (5 bases). The germline V gene has CDR1 GTSNPN and CDR2 SVGIG (reference sequence). The CDR3 runs 13 residues. The V gene lost 4 bases and the J gene lost 8 bases, with 14 bases spanning the gap. The CDR3 DNA is TGTGCCTGGAAACGGTCGACAGCCGAAAAACTGTTTTTT. Translated, it gives CAWKRSTAEKLFF.

The genes are TRBV3-1 (or the pseudogene TRBV3-2) and TRBJ2-3; TRBD2 agrees at 11 bases. Germline values: CDR1 LGHDT, CDR2 YNNKEL (reference sequence). J was trimmed by 2 bases and V by 4 bases; bases with no gene match: 2. This CDR3 has 15 residues. CDR3 DNA: TGTGCCAGCAGCCCGACTAGCGGGGACACAGATACGCAGTATTTT. Protein: CASSPTSGDTDTQYF.

V usage is TRBV5-4 and J usage is TRBJ2-5; D is possibly TRBD2 (5 bases). Germline V gene sequence: CDR1 SGHNT, CDR2 YYREEE (reference sequence). The CDR3 spans 13 residues. Trimming took off 0 bases at V and 5 bases at J, with 8 bases between the two ends. The CDR3 DNA follows: TGTGCCAGCAGCTTGGCGGGATCGGAGACCCAGTACTTC. It yields the protein CASSLAGSETQYF.

The chain has TRBV18 and TRBJ2-3; possibly TRBD1 for D (5 bases). CDR3 length equals 11 residues. Between the trimmed V and J ends, which lost 7 bases and 6 bases, there was a span of 8 bases. Germline V gene data show CDR1 as KGHSH and CDR2 as LQKENI. DNA for the CDR3: TGTGCCAGCTTCAGGGATGATACGCAGTATTTT. It translates to CASFRDDTQYF.